This T cell receptor (beta chain) was documented in a study of blood T cells in healthy people across ages. This clonotype was counted a few times. Its cognate antigen is unknown. CDR3 length equals 15 residues. CDR1 is LGHNA and CDR2 is YNFKEQ in the germline V gene. V dropped 5 bases and J dropped 1; count of bases not matched to a gene: 6. Study-wide results and limits: Compared with aged donors, long-lived donors showed fewer expanded clones, suggesting selection. It was not possible, with unsorted PBMCs, to conclusively compare naive and antigen-experienced cells.

Peripheral blood from each donor was collected in a volume of 9.5 to 10 milliliters. A second roughly 6 to 11 cycle PCR used barcoded and J-beta primers. A template-switch adaptor with 12 random nucleotides tagged each cDNA molecule. TCRdb re-derived calls from the 5' RACE reads in MiXCR, one entry per CDR3 protein. The sample gives some 790,000 distinct CDR3 sequences, about 28% of which show up once; around a sixth is in the top ten. Specimen: blood. The source is a woman older than 75 in good health. V usage is TRBV4-2 and J usage is TRBJ2-3, with 7 bases matching TRBD2. The CDR3 nucleotides read TGTGCCAGCAGCAATGGGGGGGGGGGCACAGATACGCAGTATTTT. Residues: CASSNGGGGTDTQYF.